What follows is one T cell receptor beta chain and its context. This sample is drawn from a study of blood T cell repertoires in COVID-19. Study as a whole: Some COVID-19 samples were acute and others convalescent; all came from the United States, Italy and Spain. PBMCs, B-cell-depleted T cells, or T cells were the source of the cDNA or gDNA that made up the material.

Germline loops: CDR1 SGHRS, CDR2 YFSETQ. V was trimmed by 4 bases and J by 5 bases, leaving 18 bases between them. The CDR3 has 15 amino acids. Original methodology: Researchers report that nucleated cell counts were estimated from reference gene primer amplification. Libraries were prepared by immunoSEQ multiplex PCR; TCRdb keeps only in-frame clonotypes and omits some of them. V and J calls and clone size come straight from that table; D and trimming were deduced from the DNA. The sample shows a few hundred thousand clones, about 89% of them seen only once. The sequence was obtained from a woman aged 50 to 60 who had recovered from COVID-19. This rearrangement joins TRBV5-1 to TRBJ1-2; D might be TRBD1 (6 bases). The sequenced sample was peripheral blood. For the CDR3, the DNA is TGCGCCAGCAGCCAAGCGGACAGCCCCGTTTATGGCTACACCTTC. It yields the protein CASSQADSPVYGYTF.